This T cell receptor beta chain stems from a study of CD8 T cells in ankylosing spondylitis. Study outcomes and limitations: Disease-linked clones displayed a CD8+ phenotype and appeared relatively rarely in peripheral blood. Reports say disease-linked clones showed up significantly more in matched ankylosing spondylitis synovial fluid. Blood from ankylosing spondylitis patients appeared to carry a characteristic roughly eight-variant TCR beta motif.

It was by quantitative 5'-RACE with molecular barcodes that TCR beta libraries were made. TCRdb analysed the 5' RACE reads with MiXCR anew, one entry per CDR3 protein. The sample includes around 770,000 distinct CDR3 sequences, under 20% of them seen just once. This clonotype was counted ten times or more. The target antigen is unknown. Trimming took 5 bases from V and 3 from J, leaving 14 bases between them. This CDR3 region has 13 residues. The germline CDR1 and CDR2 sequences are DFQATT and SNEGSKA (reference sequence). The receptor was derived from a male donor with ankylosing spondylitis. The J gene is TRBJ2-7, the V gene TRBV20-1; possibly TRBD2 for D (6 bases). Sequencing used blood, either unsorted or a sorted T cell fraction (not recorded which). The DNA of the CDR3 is TGCAGTGCTTTCCGGGACTCACACTACGAGCAGTACTTC. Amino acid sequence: CSAFRDSHYEQYF.